The following is a T cell receptor beta chain sequence with its context. Its target is not known. Profiled with immunoSEQ multiplex PCR; TCRdb holds only in-frame clones, not every one. The sample lists 2.3 million or so clones, over 90% occurring once. The germline V and J ends were trimmed by 0 bases and 0 bases, with 7 bases remaining between them. Per germline, CDR1 LGHNA and CDR2 YNFKEQ. This CDR3 contains 15 residues. The data were taken from a study of shared clonotypes between healthy human individuals. Study at large: The study enrolled a couple of women and a few men aged 18 to 49. Per donor, three plates held CD4 naive cells, three held CD4 memory, two held CD8 naive and one held CD8 memory.

Donors had no recently reported acute infections or vaccinations and were HIV-negative. Whole-study results and caveats: Clonotypes that were shared across several donors made up around 5% of naive CD4 clonotypes.

The clonotype was recovered from a man younger than 35 in good health. Some clones in this sample may be carry-over from other donors' samples. The chain carries TRBV4-2 and TRBJ2-3; D call uncertain. Sequenced sample: naive CD4+ T cells from PBMCs. Documented subset: CD45RA+ positively selected. CDR3 amino acids: CASSQELSSTDTQYF. The CDR3 DNA sequence: TGTGCCAGCAGCCAAGAACTGTCTAGCACAGATACGCAGTATTTT.